The 32 T cell receptor beta chains below all came from one sample that was sequenced in a study of OX40 agonist ivuxolimab in advanced cancers. The data were produced by immunoSEQ multiplex PCR, yet TCRdb's version contains in-frame clones alone and is incomplete. Here the sample spans around 83,000 clones, roughly 91% being singletons. The sample was CD4+ or CD8+ T cells sorted from blood, taken in a trial of the OX40 agonist ivuxolimab. These TCRs come from an adult with an advanced solid tumor such as melanoma, head and neck, liver or kidney cancer.

The chain couples TRBV19 to TRBJ2-5; 14 bases match TRBD2. Germline loops: CDR1 LNHDA, CDR2 SQIVND (reference sequence). The CDR3 runs 16 residues. Trimming at V came to 6 bases and at J to 11 bases, leaving 14 bases not matched to a gene. The chain's CDR3 is CASRGLAGDRGPKQYF. CDR3 DNA sequence: TGTGCCAGTAGGGGACTAGCGGGAGATCGAGGACCTAAACAGTACTTC.

The chain employs TRBV6-1 and TRBJ2-7; a weak D match, TRBD1 (6 bases). Per germline, CDR1 MNHNS and CDR2 SASEGT. The ends were cut back, 5 bases at V and 2 bases at J, with 16 bases in the middle. CDR3 length equals 15 residues. The CDR3 DNA sequence: TGTGCCAGCAGTAAGACAGGACTTATTCCCTACGAGCAGTACTTC. As protein: CASSKTGLIPYEQYF.

The chain recombines TRBV19 with TRBJ2-2; D gene uncertain. The CDR3 contains 16 residues. Looked up from germline, CDR1 is LNHDA and CDR2 is SQIVND (reference sequence). Trimming pared 1 base from V and 5 bases from J, leaving 14 bases between. In nucleotides, the CDR3 is TGTGCCAGTAGTATAGTTAACAGTTACGTTACCGGGGAGCTGTTTTTT. Amino acids: CASSIVNSYVTGELFF.

The rearrangement joins TRBV18 to TRBJ1-1, with D hard to call. Trimming pared 3 bases from V and 0 bases from J, leaving 8 bases between. This CDR3 has 14 residues. Germline values: CDR1 KGHSH, CDR2 LQKENI. CDR3 region: CASSPARVNTEAFF. The CDR3 DNA is TGTGCCAGCTCACCGGCTCGGGTGAACACTGAAGCTTTCTTT.

V is TRBV19 and J is TRBJ2-4; D uncertain. Germline loops: CDR1 LNHDA, CDR2 SQIVND (reference sequence). The CDR3 sequence is 14 residues long. Trimming took 5 bases from V and 2 from J, leaving 10 bases between them. The chain's CDR3 is CASSLRFPKNIQYF. CDR3 DNA sequence: TGTGCCAGTAGTCTGCGGTTCCCCAAAAACATTCAGTACTTC.

The V gene is TRBV4-1, the J gene TRBJ2-7; TRBD2 might be the D (7 bases). Germline V gene data show CDR1 as MGHRA and CDR2 as YSYEKL. V lost 2 bases and J lost 0, with 14 bases in between. This CDR3 is built from 16 residues. CDR3 coding DNA: TGCGCCAGCAGCCAAAGCAGGGGAGGGCCCTCCTACGAGCAGTACTTC. Encoded protein: CASSQSRGGPSYEQYF.

The chain combines TRBV30 with TRBJ1-4; tentatively, D is TRBD1 (5 bases). The CDR3 runs to 14 residues. V lost 0 bases and J lost 8, with 13 bases in between. CDR1 GTSNPN and CDR2 SVGIG come from the germline V gene (reference sequence). CDR3 in amino acids: CAWSVRGAGEKLFF. As DNA, the CDR3 is TGTGCCTGGAGTGTACGGGGCGCAGGAGAAAAACTGTTTTTT.

The rearrangement joins TRBV5-4 to TRBJ2-2; 10 nucleotides align to TRBD2. The CDR3 is 16 residues long. CDR1 and CDR2 from the germline V gene are SGHNT and YYREEE (reference sequence). The V gene end was trimmed by 4 bases and the J gene end by 3 bases; junction bases not matched to a gene: 6. The CDR3 region has the DNA TGTGCCAGCAGCCACCGACTAGCGGGCGACACCGGGGAGCTGTTTTTT. It specifies CASSHRLAGDTGELFF.

This chain links TRBV30 with TRBJ1-2; 9 nucleotides line up with TRBD1. Germline V gene lookup returns CDR1 GTSNPN and CDR2 SVGIG (reference sequence). The CDR3 length is 12 residues. The junction had 8 bases not matched to a gene; V was cut back by 8 bases and J by 7 bases. As DNA, the CDR3 is TGTGCCAATTCCGGGACAGGGTTTGGCTACACCTTC. Translating gives CANSGTGFGYTF.

This rearrangement joins TRBV19 to TRBJ1-4; D call uncertain. The CDR3 length is 14 residues. From germline, CDR1 is LNHDA and CDR2 SQIVND (reference sequence). V was shortened by 5 bases and J by 8 bases, with 15 bases between the two germline ends. In DNA form, the CDR3 reads TGTGCCAGTAGTGCTTGGTCGCAAACGGAAAAACTGTTTTTT. It translates to CASSAWSQTEKLFF.

The gene calls are TRBV11-2 and TRBJ2-1; D perhaps matches TRBD2 (5 bases). V lost 1 base, J lost 4 bases, and 14 bases lay in between. This CDR3 comprises 16 residues. Germline V gives CDR1 SGHAT, CDR2 FQNNGV. CDR3 in amino acids: CASSLAPRGPYNEQFF. CDR3 DNA sequence: TGTGCCAGCAGCTTAGCCCCTCGCGGGCCATACAATGAGCAGTTCTTC.

The chain recombines TRBV11-2 with TRBJ2-1; 10 nucleotides agree with TRBD2. The V and J ends lost 5 bases and 8 bases, in that order; junction bases with no gene match: 6. Germline V gene sequence: CDR1 SGHAT, CDR2 FQNNGV. The CDR3 sequence is 14 residues long. CDR3 DNA: TGTGCCAGCAGCCCCCAGCGGGAGGGCCATGAGCAGTTCTTC. Amino acid sequence: CASSPQREGHEQFF.

V and J are TRBV13 and TRBJ2-7; TRBD1 might be the D (5 bases). Germline V lookup: CDR1 PRHDT, CDR2 FYEKMQ (reference sequence). Trimming removed 2 bases at V and 5 bases at J, with 10 bases between. The CDR3 totals 13 residues. The CDR3 DNA follows: TGTGCCAGCAGCTTACCAGGGTTAAACGAGCAGTACTTC. It encodes CASSLPGLNEQYF.

This clone was observed once. This chain connects TRBV5-1 to TRBJ2-7, with D perhaps matching TRBD1 (5 bases). Per germline, CDR1 SGHRS and CDR2 YFSETQ. V was pared by 1 base and J by 2 bases, with 7 bases between. The CDR3 has 13 residues. The CDR3 is CASSLQGAYEQYF. DNA for the CDR3: TGCGCCAGCAGCTTGCAGGGCGCCTACGAGCAGTACTTC. Full variable domain (rest looked up from reference TRBV5-1 and TRBJ2-7): KAGVTQTPRYLIKTRGQQVTLSCSPISGHRSVSWYQQTPGQGLQFLFEYFSETQRNKGNFPGRFSGRQFSNSRSEMNVSTLELGDSALYLCASSLQGAYEQYFGPGTRLTVT.

This chain connects TRBV18 to TRBJ1-4; D is undetermined. V lost 1 base to trimming and J lost 2 bases, with 8 bases between them. The CDR3 covers 15 residues. CDR1 and CDR2 from the germline V gene are KGHSH and LQKENI. In DNA form, the CDR3 reads TGTGCCAGCTCACCACTGGACGCCACTAATGAAAAACTGTTTTTT. It specifies CASSPLDATNEKLFF.

This chain links TRBV7-9 with TRBJ2-7, with D possibly TRBD1 on 6 matching bases. This CDR3 spans 15 amino acids. The ends were cut back, 6 bases at V and 3 bases at J, with 18 bases in the middle. Germline-derived CDR1 and CDR2 are SEHNR and FQNEAQ (reference sequence). The DNA for the CDR3 is TGTGCCAGCAGTGCCCCCGAACAGGGACACTACGAGCAGTACTTC. It specifies CASSAPEQGHYEQYF.

The chain combines TRBV2 with TRBJ1-2; D perhaps matches TRBD1 (5 bases). Germline lookup yields CDR1 SNHLY and CDR2 FYNNEI. V was cut by 7 bases and J by 3 bases, with 12 bases left in between. The CDR3 has 13 residues. CDR3 bases: TGTGCCAGCAAACGGGTGGGACACTATGGCTACACCTTC. This encodes CASKRVGHYGYTF.

J is TRBJ2-3 and V is TRBV6-6; TRBD1 or TRBD2 may be the D gene (5 bases each). Germline V lookup: CDR1 MNHNY, CDR2 SVGAGI (reference sequence). Trimming shortened V by 10 bases and J by 0 bases, and 8 bases separated the two germline ends. The CDR3 sequence is 12 residues long. CDR3 region: CATEGSTDTQYF. The CDR3 bases are TGTGCCACAGAGGGGAGCACAGATACGCAGTATTTT.

The V gene is TRBV11-2, the J gene TRBJ2-5; D is perhaps TRBD1 (6 bases). This CDR3 comprises 13 residues. CDR1 SGHAT and CDR2 FQNNGV come from the germline V gene. The V gene lost 2 bases and the J gene lost 5 bases, with 9 bases spanning the gap. CDR3 in DNA: TGTGCCAGCAGCTTAAGGCAGGGGGAGACCCAGTACTTC. It yields the protein CASSLRQGETQYF. Filled out from reference TRBV11-2 and TRBJ2-5, the complete variable domain reads EAGVAQSPRYKIIEKRQSVAFWCNPISGHATLYWYQQILGQGPKLLIQFQNNGVVDDSQLPKDRFSAERLKGVDSTLKIQPAKLEDSAVYLCASSLRQGETQYFGPGTRLLVL.

The chain uses TRBV2 and TRBJ2-6; 9 nucleotides align to TRBD1. CDR3 size: 16 residues. V gave up 5 bases and J gave up 2 bases; unmatched junction bases: 4. CDR1 is SNHLY and CDR2 is FYNNEI in the germline V gene. DNA of the CDR3: TGTGCCAGCAGTATAGGACAGGGGACTGGGGCCAACGTCCTGACTTTC. Protein sequence: CASSIGQGTGANVLTF.

The rearrangement joins TRBV28 to TRBJ1-1; no definite D call. The germline gives CDR1 MDHEN, CDR2 SYDVKM. The CDR3 totals 13 residues. Trimming left V 3 bases short and J 4 bases short, with 9 bases between. The CDR3 spells CASSFTVFTEAFF. The CDR3 region has the DNA TGTGCCAGCAGTTTTACAGTCTTCACTGAAGCTTTCTTT.

This clone was recorded only once. The chain recombines TRBV29-1 with TRBJ2-7; 7 nucleotides agree with TRBD2. V lost 2 bases to trimming and J lost 6 bases; unmatched junction nucleotides: 10. The CDR3 length is 14 residues. Germline V gene lookup returns CDR1 SQVTM and CDR2 ANQGSEA. CDR3 residues: CSVEIPAGAGEQYF. The CDR3 nucleotides read TGCAGCGTTGAAATACCCGCGGGAGCTGGCGAGCAGTACTTC.

V usage is TRBV28 and J usage is TRBJ2-3; D is ambiguous. CDR3 length equals 12 residues. V was pared by 6 bases and J by 6 bases, with 10 bases between. CDR1 is MDHEN and CDR2 is SYDVKM in the germline V gene. The CDR3 coding sequence is TGTGCCAGCAGATTAGCAGGCGATACGCAGTATTTT. This translates into CASRLAGDTQYF.

The chain carries TRBV30 and TRBJ2-3; D is undetermined. Trimming removed 0 bases from V and 2 bases from J, with 3 bases in between. This CDR3 has 12 amino acids. CDR1 and CDR2 from the germline V gene are GTSNPN and SVGIG (reference sequence). Here the CDR3 DNA reads TGTGCCTGGAGTGTACTCACAGATACGCAGTATTTT. It yields the protein CAWSVLTDTQYF. Using reference TRBV30 and TRBJ2-3 for the parts outside the CDR3, the full variable domain is SQTIHQWPATLVQPVGSPLSLECTVEGTSNPNLYWYRQAAGRGLQLLFYSVGIGQISSEVPQNLSASRPQDRQFILSSKKLLLSDSGFYLCAWSVLTDTQYFGPGTRLTVL.

Regarding this clone: The same CDR3 is also encoded by other DNA sequences in this sample. The chain employs TRBV18 and TRBJ1-4; D not certain. This CDR3 has 14 residues. V lost 3 bases and J 0 bases, leaving 5 bases between the germline ends. Germline V CDR1 and CDR2: KGHSH, LQKENI. The CDR3 coding sequence is TGTGCCAGCTCACCTGGAGCAACTAATGAAAAACTGTTTTTT. This codes for CASSPGATNEKLFF. Looking up the rest from reference TRBV18 and TRBJ1-4 gives the full variable domain: NAGVMQNPRHLVRRRGQEARLRCSPMKGHSHVYWYRQLPEEGLKFMVYLQKENIIDESGMPKERFSAEFPKEGPSILRIQQVVRGDSAAYFCASSPGATNEKLFFGSGTQLSVL.

This clone came up once. The chain is built from TRBV27 and TRBJ1-1; D is perhaps TRBD1 (5 bases). The V end lost 6 bases, the J end lost 0 bases, and 14 bases lay between the germline ends. The CDR3 length is 15 residues. CDR1 MNHEY and CDR2 SMNVEV come from the germline V gene (reference sequence). The CDR3 DNA reads TGTGCCAGCAGCCTACAAGGGGCGATGAACACTGAAGCTTTCTTT. Translation: CASSLQGAMNTEAFF.

V is TRBV5-8 and J is TRBJ2-1; 10 bases map to TRBD1. Germline V gives CDR1 SGHTS, CDR2 YDEGEE. Germline trimming cut 4 bases from V and 3 bases from J; bases unmatched to any gene: 4. The CDR3 totals 15 residues. CDR3 nucleotide sequence: TGTGCCAGCAGCCCCTGGACAGGGGGCTACAATGAGCAGTTCTTC. Translated: CASSPWTGGYNEQFF.

The chain is built from TRBV4-2 and TRBJ2-3, with 13 bases aligning to TRBD2. CDR3 length equals 16 residues. Looked up from germline, CDR1 is LGHNA and CDR2 is YNFKEQ. Trimming cost V 0 bases and J 5 bases; bases outside gene matches: 2. For the CDR3, the DNA is TGTGCCAGCAGCCAAGACAGGACTAGCGGGGGAGATACGCAGTATTTT. This translates into CASSQDRTSGGDTQYF.

The chain joins TRBV14 to TRBJ1-1; TRBD1 matches 10 bases. With 3 bases clipped from V and 4 bases from J, the junction kept 8 bases outside the gene matches. The CDR3 runs 16 residues. Germline V gene data show CDR1 as SGHDN and CDR2 as FVKESK. The CDR3 protein is CASSQTGGAHGTEAFF. CDR3 bases: TGTGCCAGCAGCCAGACAGGGGGCGCCCATGGCACTGAAGCTTTCTTT.

V is TRBV4-1 and J is TRBJ1-2; 12 positions match TRBD1. Losses at the gene ends were 2 bases for V and 7 bases for J; bases not matched to a gene: 2. Germline V gene data show CDR1 as MGHRA and CDR2 as YSYEKL. This CDR3 is built from 14 residues. CDR3 amino acids: CASSQQGQGAGYTF. CDR3 bases: TGCGCCAGCAGCCAACAGGGACAGGGGGCTGGCTACACCTTC.

The chain joins TRBV11-2 to TRBJ2-3; the D is unclear. The CDR3 runs 15 residues. The germline V gene has CDR1 SGHAT and CDR2 FQNNGV. V shed 3 bases and J shed 7 bases, with 17 bases lying between them. Written as DNA, the CDR3 is TGTGCCAGCAGCTTCCCGAGGTCCACCACGAATACGCAGTATTTT. It is translated as CASSFPRSTTNTQYF.

The gene calls are TRBV2 and TRBJ2-7; D is unresolved. The CDR3 consists of 10 residues. Germline CDR1 is SNHLY and CDR2 is FYNNEI. Trimming removed 7 bases from V and 2 bases from J, with 3 bases in between. CDR3 residues: CASKAYEQYF. In DNA, the CDR3 is TGTGCCAGCAAGGCCTACGAGCAGTACTTC.